One and the same sample provided the 8 T cell receptor beta chains below, sequenced in a study of human T cells and chemical hapten exposure. Sample time point: patch test 1, 2 weeks after DPC sensitization. Treatment described: therapeutic diphenylcyclopropenone sensitization with weekly scalp DPC. TCRdb re-called the RACE reads through MiXCR, storing one row per CDR3 protein. The sample records tens of thousands of distinct CDR3 sequences, 7% to 10% being singletons. The sequences come from whole blood, collected in connection with sensitization to the hapten diphenylcyclopropenone (DPC). The receptor set was obtained from a woman aged 40 to 49 with alopecia areata. Some clones in this sample may be carry-over from other donors' samples.

The chain employs TRBV20-1 and TRBJ2-1; 8 bases line up with TRBD1. V shed 5 bases and J 8 bases; nucleotides not matched to a gene: 5. This CDR3 contains 12 residues. Germline lookup yields CDR1 DFQATT and CDR2 SNEGSKA (reference sequence). CDR3 amino acids: CSARQGLDEQFF. The CDR3 nucleotides read TGCAGTGCTCGACAGGGGTTAGATGAGCAGTTCTTC.

The V gene is TRBV12-3 or TRBV12-4, the J gene TRBJ2-7, with D tentatively TRBD1 or TRBD2 (5 bases each). The CDR3 sequence is 12 residues long. The germline V and J ends were trimmed by 3 bases and 5 bases, with 8 bases remaining between them. This CDR3 is CASSFGGHEQYF. The CDR3 coding sequence is TGTGCCAGCAGTTTTGGGGGTCACGAGCAGTACTTC.

This clonotype came up a few times. This rearrangement joins TRBV11-2 to TRBJ2-3; no firm D call. Germline loops: CDR1 SGHAT, CDR2 FQNNGV. With 1 base removed from V and 2 bases from J, the gap between germline ends came to 10 bases. The CDR3 has 15 residues. CDR3 coding DNA: TGTGCCAGCAGCTTAGTAAGACCCTACACAGATACGCAGTATTTT. The encoded protein is CASSLVRPYTDTQYF.

The V and J genes are TRBV30 and TRBJ2-7; D call uncertain. The CDR3 totals 15 residues. V lost 4 bases and J lost 3, with 19 bases in between. Germline CDR1 is GTSNPN and CDR2 is SVGIG (reference sequence). CDR3 region: CAWKSLASGIYEQYF. CDR3 DNA: TGTGCCTGGAAGTCCCTGGCATCAGGAATCTACGAGCAGTACTTC.

This clonotype was observed once. One end of the junction varies from germline; a read error may be responsible. The J gene is TRBJ2-3, the V gene TRBV14, with D tentatively TRBD2 (5 bases). The CDR3 is made up of 14 amino acids. Germline CDR1 and CDR2: SGHDN and FVKESK. The CDR3 reads CASSQALAPDTLYF. CDR3 in DNA: TGTGCCAGCAGCCAAGCGCTAGCTCCGGATACGCTGTATTTT.

The chain carries TRBV18 and TRBJ2-5; 7 bases fit TRBD2. The CDR3 length is 16 residues. Looked up from germline, CDR1 is KGHSH and CDR2 is LQKENI. V lost 3 bases to trimming and J lost 1 base; unmatched junction nucleotides: 8. CDR3 residues: CASSPETSRFQETQYF. The CDR3 DNA reads TGTGCCAGCTCACCGGAGACTAGCAGGTTCCAAGAGACCCAGTACTTC.

The table lists this clonotype with many counts. As DNA, the CDR3 is TGTGCCAGCAGCCGGGACAGAAACTACGAGCAGTACTTC. Translating gives CASSRDRNYEQYF. This rearrangement joins TRBV7-6 to TRBJ2-7; TRBD1 aligns across 7 bases. The CDR3 length is 13 residues. The V and J ends lost 5 bases and 3 bases, in that order; junction bases with no gene match: 4. Germline V lookup: CDR1 SGHVS, CDR2 FNYEAQ.

This clonotype was detected ten times or more. The rearrangement links TRBV28 to TRBJ1-1, with D possibly being TRBD1 (5 bases). The V end lost 8 bases, the J end lost 4 bases, and 14 bases lay between the germline ends. CDR1 is MDHEN, CDR2 SYDVKM, per germline. This CDR3 has 13 residues. The DNA of the CDR3 is TGTGCCAGCGCCCCATCGGGGGGCACTGAAGCTTTCTTT. Translating it yields CASAPSGGTEAFF. The full variable domain, its missing parts supplied by reference TRBV28 and TRBJ1-1, is DVKVTQSSRYLVKRTGEKVFLECVQDMDHENMFWYRQDPGLGLRLIYFSYDVKMKEKGDIPEGYSVSREKKERFSLILESASTNQTSMYLCASAPSGGTEAFFGQGTRLTVV.